This T cell receptor (beta chain) emerged from a study of T cell responses to AZD1222 COVID-19 vaccine. Study results and caveats: CD4 TCRs associated with vaccination spanned spike, dominating at 160-218 and 743-854. Clonal diversity was possibly underestimated; the donors were predominantly white British and more often female.

The CDR3 sequence is 12 residues long. V was trimmed by 2 bases and J by 9 bases, leaving 8 bases between them. About this clone: The antigen is undetermined.

TCRdb keeps only in-frame clones here, not all; method: immunoSEQ multiplex PCR. The sample includes some 95,000 clones, just under 90% of them seen just once. Sequencing was performed on peripheral blood, taken on day 0 of MenACWY control vaccination. The chain has TRBV12-3 or TRBV12-4 and TRBJ1-5, with unresolved D. This TCR came from an adult in good health. CDR3: CASSLTEWPQHF. CDR3 coding DNA: TGTGCCAGCAGTTTAACCGAGTGGCCCCAGCATTTT.